What follows is one T cell receptor beta chain and its context. What it recognizes is unknown. This sample is part of a study of OX40 agonist ivuxolimab in advanced cancers. Turning to the study itself: It was ivuxolimab, an agonistic anti-OX40 (CD134) antibody, that patients were treated with. Anti-PD-1, anti-PD-L1 or anti-CTLA-4 therapy given earlier was allowed, and around 40% had some. Findings and caveats of the study: Clonal expansion by week 6 occurred in CD4+ and CD8+ blood T cells (at 0.1 to 3.0 mg/kg).

Germline CDR1 is MNHEY and CDR2 is SMNVEV (reference sequence). The CDR3 length is 15 residues. With V trimmed by 5 bases and J by 3 bases, 7 bases remained unmatched. TCRdb keeps only in-frame clones here, not all; method: immunoSEQ multiplex PCR. The data contain around 33,000 clones, around 84% of them singletons. The gene calls are TRBV27 and TRBJ2-7, with TRBD2 matching 10 bases. The sequence derives from an adult with an advanced solid tumor such as melanoma, head and neck, liver or kidney cancer. Sequencing was performed on CD4+ or CD8+ T cells sorted from blood, taken in a trial of the OX40 agonist ivuxolimab. The chain's CDR3 is CASSQRAGGLYEQYF. In DNA, the CDR3 is TGTGCCAGCAGTCAAAGAGCGGGGGGGCTCTACGAGCAGTACTTC.